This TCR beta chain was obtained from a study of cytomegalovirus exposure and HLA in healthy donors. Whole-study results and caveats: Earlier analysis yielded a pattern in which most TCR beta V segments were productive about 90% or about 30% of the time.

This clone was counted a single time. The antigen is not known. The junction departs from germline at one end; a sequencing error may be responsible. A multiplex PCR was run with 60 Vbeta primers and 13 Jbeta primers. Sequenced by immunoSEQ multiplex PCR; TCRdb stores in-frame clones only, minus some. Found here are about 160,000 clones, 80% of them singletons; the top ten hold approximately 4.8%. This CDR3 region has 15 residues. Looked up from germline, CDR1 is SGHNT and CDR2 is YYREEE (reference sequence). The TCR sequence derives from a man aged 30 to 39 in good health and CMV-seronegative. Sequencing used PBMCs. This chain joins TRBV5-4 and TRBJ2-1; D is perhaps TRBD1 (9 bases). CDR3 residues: CATNRGGQGYNEQLF. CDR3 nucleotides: TGTGCCACCAACCGGGGGGGACAGGGCTACAATGAGCAGCTCTTC.